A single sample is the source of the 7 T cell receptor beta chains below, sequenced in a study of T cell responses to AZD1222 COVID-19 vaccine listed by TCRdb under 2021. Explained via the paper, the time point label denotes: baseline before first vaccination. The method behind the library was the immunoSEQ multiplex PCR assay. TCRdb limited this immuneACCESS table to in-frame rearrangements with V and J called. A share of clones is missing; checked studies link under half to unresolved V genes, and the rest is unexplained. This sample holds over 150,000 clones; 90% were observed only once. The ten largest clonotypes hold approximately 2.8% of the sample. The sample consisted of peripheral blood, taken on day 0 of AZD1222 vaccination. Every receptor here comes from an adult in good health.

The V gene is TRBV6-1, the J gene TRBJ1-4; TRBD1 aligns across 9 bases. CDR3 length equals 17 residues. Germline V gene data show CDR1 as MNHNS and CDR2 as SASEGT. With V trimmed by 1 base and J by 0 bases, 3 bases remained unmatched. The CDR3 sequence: CASSEGDRASTNEKLFF. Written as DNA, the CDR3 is TGTGCCAGCAGTGAAGGGGACAGGGCGTCAACTAATGAAAAACTGTTTTTT.

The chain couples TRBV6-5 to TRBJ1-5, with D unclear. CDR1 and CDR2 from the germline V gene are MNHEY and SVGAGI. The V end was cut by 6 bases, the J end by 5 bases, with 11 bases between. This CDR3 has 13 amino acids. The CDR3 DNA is TGTGCCAGCAGCGACGGATCAGATCAGCCCCAGCATTTT. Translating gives CASSDGSDQPQHF.

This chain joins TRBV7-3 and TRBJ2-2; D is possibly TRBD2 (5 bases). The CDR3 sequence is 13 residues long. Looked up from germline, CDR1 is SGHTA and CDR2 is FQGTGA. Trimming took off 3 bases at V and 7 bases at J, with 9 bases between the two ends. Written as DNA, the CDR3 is TGTGCCAGCAGCTTTGGGAGTGGCGGGGAGCTGTTTTTT. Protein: CASSFGSGGELFF.

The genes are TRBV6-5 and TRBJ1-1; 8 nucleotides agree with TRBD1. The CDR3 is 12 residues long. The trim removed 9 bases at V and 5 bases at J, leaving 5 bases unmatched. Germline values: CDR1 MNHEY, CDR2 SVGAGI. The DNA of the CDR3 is TGTGCCAGTACACAGGGGGAGACTGAAGCTTTCTTT. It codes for CASTQGETEAFF.

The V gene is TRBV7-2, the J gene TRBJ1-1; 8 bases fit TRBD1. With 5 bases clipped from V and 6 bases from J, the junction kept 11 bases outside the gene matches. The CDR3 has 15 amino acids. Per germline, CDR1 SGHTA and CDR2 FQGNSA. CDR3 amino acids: CASSPWTGLIAEAFF. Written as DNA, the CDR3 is TGTGCCAGCAGCCCTTGGACAGGGTTGATCGCTGAAGCTTTCTTT.

CDR3 sequence reads: CASSVDRGAEAFF. DNA for the CDR3: TGTGCCAGCAGTGTCGACAGGGGGGCTGAAGCTTTCTTT. The chain carries TRBV6-4 and TRBJ1-1; 9 bases fit TRBD1. The CDR3 extends over 13 amino acids. CDR1 MRHNA and CDR2 SNTAGT come from the germline V gene. The J segment lost 6 bases and the V segment lost 4 bases, leaving 3 bases of the junction unmatched.

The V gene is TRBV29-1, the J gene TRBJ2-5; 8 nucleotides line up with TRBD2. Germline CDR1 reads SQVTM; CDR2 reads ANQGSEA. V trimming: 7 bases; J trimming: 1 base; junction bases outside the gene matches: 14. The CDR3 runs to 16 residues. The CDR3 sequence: CSAGLAARFGQETQYF. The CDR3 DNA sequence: TGCAGCGCCGGACTAGCAGCCCGTTTTGGCCAAGAGACCCAGTACTTC. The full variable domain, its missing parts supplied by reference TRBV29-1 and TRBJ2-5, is SAVISQKPSRDICQRGTSLTIQCQVDSQVTMMFWYRQQPGQSLTLIATANQGSEATYESGFVIDKFPISRPNLTFSTLTVSNMSPEDSSIYLCSAGLAARFGQETQYFGPGTRLLVL.